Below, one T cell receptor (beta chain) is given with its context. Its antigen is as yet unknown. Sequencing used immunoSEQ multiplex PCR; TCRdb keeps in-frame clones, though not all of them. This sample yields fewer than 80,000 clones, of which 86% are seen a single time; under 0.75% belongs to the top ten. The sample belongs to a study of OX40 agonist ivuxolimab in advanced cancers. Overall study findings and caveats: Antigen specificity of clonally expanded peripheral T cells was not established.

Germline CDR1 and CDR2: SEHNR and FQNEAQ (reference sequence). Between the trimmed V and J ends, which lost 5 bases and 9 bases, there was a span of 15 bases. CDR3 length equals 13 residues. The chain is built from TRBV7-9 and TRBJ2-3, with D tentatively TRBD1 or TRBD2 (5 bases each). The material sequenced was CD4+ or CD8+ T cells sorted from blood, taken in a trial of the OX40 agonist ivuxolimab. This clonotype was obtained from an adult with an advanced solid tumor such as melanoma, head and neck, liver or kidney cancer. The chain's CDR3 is CASSPSGRGTQYF. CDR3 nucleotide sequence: TGTGCCAGCAGCCCGAGCGGCCGGGGCACGCAGTATTTT.